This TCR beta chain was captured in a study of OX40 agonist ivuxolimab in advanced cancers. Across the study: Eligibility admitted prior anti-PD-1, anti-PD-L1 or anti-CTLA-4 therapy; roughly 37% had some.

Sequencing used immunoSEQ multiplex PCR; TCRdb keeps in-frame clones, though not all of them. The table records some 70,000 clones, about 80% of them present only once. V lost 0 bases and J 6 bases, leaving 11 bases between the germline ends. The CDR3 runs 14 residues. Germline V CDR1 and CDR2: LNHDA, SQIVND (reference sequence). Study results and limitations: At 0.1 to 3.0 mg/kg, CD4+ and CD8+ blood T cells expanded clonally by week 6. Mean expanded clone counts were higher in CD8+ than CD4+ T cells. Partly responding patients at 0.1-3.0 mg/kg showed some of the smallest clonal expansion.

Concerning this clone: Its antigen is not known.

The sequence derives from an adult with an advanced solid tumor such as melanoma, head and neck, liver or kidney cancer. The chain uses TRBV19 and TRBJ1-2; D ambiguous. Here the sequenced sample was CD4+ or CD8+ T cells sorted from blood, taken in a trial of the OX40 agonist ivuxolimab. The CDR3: CASSIDSPWDGYTF. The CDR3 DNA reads TGTGCCAGTAGTATAGACTCTCCCTGGGATGGCTACACCTTC.